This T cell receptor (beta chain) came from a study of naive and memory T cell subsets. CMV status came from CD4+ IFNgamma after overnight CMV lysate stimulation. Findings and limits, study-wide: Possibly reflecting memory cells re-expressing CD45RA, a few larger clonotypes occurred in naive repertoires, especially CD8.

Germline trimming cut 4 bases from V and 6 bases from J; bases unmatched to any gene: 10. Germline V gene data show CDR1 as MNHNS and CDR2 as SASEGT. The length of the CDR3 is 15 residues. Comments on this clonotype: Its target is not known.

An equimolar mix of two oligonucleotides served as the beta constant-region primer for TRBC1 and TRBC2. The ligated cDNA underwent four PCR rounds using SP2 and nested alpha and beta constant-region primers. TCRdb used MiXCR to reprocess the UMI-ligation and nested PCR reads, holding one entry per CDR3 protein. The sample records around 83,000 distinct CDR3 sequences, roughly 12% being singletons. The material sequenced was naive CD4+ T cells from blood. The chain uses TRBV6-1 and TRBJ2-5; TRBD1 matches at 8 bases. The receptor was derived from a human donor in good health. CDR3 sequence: CASSGSRGRAKTQYF. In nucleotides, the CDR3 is TGTGCCAGCAGTGGGTCCAGGGGGCGCGCGAAGACCCAGTACTTC.